A single sample is the source of the 8 T cell receptor beta chains below, sequenced in a study of control samples from healthy donors and cancer patients. Method: immunoSEQ multiplex PCR; TCRdb's copy keeps in-frame clones and lacks some. This table has around 150,000 clones, 95% to 96% appearing once. Sequences were obtained from blood. The receptors were sampled from a woman aged 25 to 39 in good health.

The chain carries TRBV11-2 and TRBJ2-7; D not resolved. The V gene lost 5 bases and the J gene lost 4 bases, with 9 bases spanning the gap. Looked up from germline, CDR1 is SGHAT and CDR2 is FQNNGV. This CDR3 comprises 12 residues. CDR3 nucleotides: TGTGCCAGCAGCCCCCACCAGTACGAGCAGTACTTC. Translating it yields CASSPHQYEQYF.

This chain connects TRBV19 to TRBJ2-5; 8 nucleotides line up with TRBD1. From germline, CDR1 is LNHDA and CDR2 SQIVND (reference sequence). The V gene end was trimmed by 3 bases and the J gene end by 0 bases; junction bases not matched to a gene: 15. This CDR3 has 19 residues. CDR3 coding DNA: TGTGCCAGTAGTATCGCGTTCTTCCTCTGGACAGGGCACCAAGAGACCCAGTACTTC. Translation: CASSIAFFLWTGHQETQYF.

This chain uses TRBV5-5 with TRBJ2-3; D is possibly TRBD2 (5 bases). Trimming took 0 bases from V and 0 from J, leaving 11 bases between them. This CDR3 contains 16 residues. Germline CDR1 and CDR2: SGHKS and YYEKEE (reference sequence). This chain's CDR3 is CASSLEGGGSTDTQYF. The DNA of the CDR3 is TGTGCCAGCAGCTTGGAGGGCGGCGGGAGCACAGATACGCAGTATTTT.

This chain uses TRBV4-2 with TRBJ1-1, with D possibly TRBD1 on 5 matching bases. The CDR3 sequence is 15 residues long. Germline CDR1 and CDR2: LGHNA and YNFKEQ. V shed 0 bases and J shed 2 bases, with 10 bases lying between them. The CDR3 DNA follows: TGTGCCAGCAGCCAAGAAGGGACCCTTAACACTGAAGCTTTCTTT. Its protein is CASSQEGTLNTEAFF.

The chain uses TRBV2 and TRBJ1-2; D remains unclear. The CDR3 loop spans 11 amino acids. Trimming removed 9 bases from V and 4 bases from J, with 9 bases in between. Germline CDR1 and CDR2: SNHLY and FYNNEI. The chain's CDR3 is CASGLSYGYTF. The CDR3 nucleotides are TGTGCCAGTGGACTGAGCTATGGCTACACCTTC.

The chain is built from TRBV9 and TRBJ2-7; 11 bases are shared with TRBD1. The CDR3 is 15 residues long. Germline CDR1 reads SGDLS; CDR2 reads YYNGEE. J lost 2 bases, V lost 4 bases, and 5 bases had no gene match. The CDR3 DNA reads TGTGCCAGCAGCCCCTCGGGACAGGGGGCCTACGAGCAGTACTTC. It translates to CASSPSGQGAYEQYF.

CDR3 in amino acids: CASSLVQGSYEQYF. Here the CDR3 DNA reads TGCGCCAGCAGCTTGGTACAGGGATCTTACGAGCAGTACTTC. The genes are TRBV5-1 and TRBJ2-7, with D possibly matching TRBD1 (6 bases). With 0 bases removed from V and 4 bases from J, the gap between germline ends came to 11 bases. The CDR3 consists of 14 residues. Germline CDR1 is SGHRS and CDR2 is YFSETQ.

The chain uses TRBV2 and TRBJ2-5, with no clear D. Per the germline V gene, CDR1 is SNHLY and CDR2 is FYNNEI. This CDR3 is 14 amino acids long. V was cut by 6 bases and J by 5 bases, with 16 bases left in between. The CDR3: CASRKGHLRETQYF. The CDR3 nucleotides read TGTGCCAGCAGGAAGGGCCATCTACGGGAGACCCAGTACTTC.